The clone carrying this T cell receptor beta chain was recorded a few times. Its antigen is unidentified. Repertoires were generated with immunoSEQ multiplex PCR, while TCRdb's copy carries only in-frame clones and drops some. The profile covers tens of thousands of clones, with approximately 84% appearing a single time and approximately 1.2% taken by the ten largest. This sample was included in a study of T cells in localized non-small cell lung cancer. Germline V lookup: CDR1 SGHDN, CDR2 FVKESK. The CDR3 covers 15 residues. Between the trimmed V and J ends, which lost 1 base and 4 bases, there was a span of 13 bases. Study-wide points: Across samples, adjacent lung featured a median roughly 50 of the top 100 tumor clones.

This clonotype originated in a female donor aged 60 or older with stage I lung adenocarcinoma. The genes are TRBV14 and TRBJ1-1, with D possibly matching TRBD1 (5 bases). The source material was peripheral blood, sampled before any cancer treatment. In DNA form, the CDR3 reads TGTGCCAGCAGCCAAGTATGGGGGTACGGCACTGAAGCTTTCTTT. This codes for CASSQVWGYGTEAFF.